The sequence of this T cell receptor beta chain was determined in a study of radiotherapy plus CTLA-4 blockade in lung cancer. Study context: Disease control was achieved by 31% of patients, and objective responses by 15% to 20%.

This clone has more than one count but fewer than ten. Its cognate antigen is unknown. Overall study findings and caveats: With interferon-beta, early dynamics of blood T cell clones were reported to best predict response. Subsequent to radiotherapy plus ipilimumab, tumor-derived TCR clones underwent expansion in blood.

The length of the CDR3 is 13 residues. Germline V CDR1 and CDR2: MDHEN, SYDVKM. The junction had 6 bases not matched to a gene; V was cut back by 10 bases and J by 2 bases. Only in-frame clones appear in the TCRdb table, and some are missing; sequencing was by immunoSEQ multiplex PCR. Among around 45,000 clones, 73% were seen once, and the ten largest hold roughly 4%. This sequence joins TRBV28 and TRBJ1-2, with 8 nucleotides matching TRBD1. The receptor's source is a human donor with non-small cell lung cancer who had a complete response to radiotherapy plus ipilimumab. The material sequenced was peripheral blood, taken from a patient treated with radiotherapy plus ipilimumab. Here the CDR3 DNA reads TGTGCCACCCGGACAGGGTCCAACTATGGCTACACCTTC. The encoded protein is CATRTGSNYGYTF.